What follows is one TCR beta chain and its context. The sample comes from a study of CD8+CD57+ T cells in acquired aplastic anemia. Genomic DNA served as template for TCR beta VDJ and CDR3 profiling. MiXCR, run by TCRdb on the reads, gives a single entry per CDR3 protein. The sample has fewer than 250,000 distinct CDR3 sequences, over 40% seen once. Patients picked for sequencing had shown CD8+CD57+ cell expansion detected by flow cytometry. Losses at the gene ends were 3 bases for V and 5 bases for J; bases not matched to a gene: 6. From germline, CDR1 is KGHDR and CDR2 SFDVKD. The CDR3 spans 15 residues.

The source of this sequence is a human donor with aplastic anemia. Sequencing used sorted CD4+, CD8+, or CD8+CD57+ T cells (not recorded which) from PBMCs. The rearrangement uses TRBV24-1 and TRBJ2-7, with 10 nucleotides matching TRBD1. The CDR3 sequence: CATSDRRDRGNEQYF. DNA of the CDR3: TGTGCCACCAGTGATAGGCGGGACAGGGGTAACGAGCAGTACTTC.